A selection of T cell receptor beta chains follows, all from one sample in a study of blood T cell repertoires in COVID-19. Using immunoSEQ multiplex PCR, the repertoire was profiled, and TCRdb retains in-frame clones only, with some absent. There are around 150,000 clones in the sample; roughly 88% occur only once, and over 5% lies in the top ten. The sample consisted of PBMCs or T cells enriched from blood (not recorded which). The receptor set was obtained from a man in his 70s who had been exposed to COVID-19. Each CDR3 is given with its conserved first and last residue. A D gene is named only where the DNA matches it firmly. The size field is filled for only some rows; it gives once, few, many or a size class.

cdr3_aa,cdr3_nt,j_call,d_call,v_call,clone_size
CASSQDWTGRRAEAFF,TGTGCCAGCAGCCAAGATTGGACCGGGCGGAGGGCTGAAGCTTTCTTT,TRBJ1-1,NA,TRBV14,NA
CASSSVTSGYNEQFF,TGTGCCAGCTCCTCGGTGACTAGCGGGTACAATGAGCAGTTCTTC,TRBJ2-1,TRBD2,TRBV14,NA
CASTRGGNYEQYF,TGTGCCAGCACCAGAGGAGGTAACTACGAGCAGTACTTC,TRBJ2-7,NA,TRBV28,NA
CASSLSPGQGSGQFF,TGCGCCAGCAGCTTGAGCCCGGGACAGGGATCAGGGCAGTTCTTC,TRBJ2-1,TRBD1,TRBV5-1,NA
CASSSRSGGSSEQYF,TGTGCCAGCAGTTCCCGGTCGGGAGGCTCCTCCGAGCAGTACTTC,TRBJ2-7,TRBD2,TRBV28,NA
CASSQGAERAQYF,TGTGCCAGCAGTCAAGGGGCTGAACGAGCGCAGTACTTC,TRBJ2-7,NA,TRBV25-1,few
CASSPMNEQFF,TGTGCCAGCTCACCCATGAATGAGCAGTTCTTC,TRBJ2-1,NA,TRBV18,NA
CASSLDRAFEKLFF,TGCGCCAGCAGCCTTGACAGGGCATTTGAAAAACTGTTTTTT,TRBJ1-4,TRBD1,TRBV4-3,NA
CASSGGLNYGYTF,TGTGCCAGCAGCGGAGGGCTCAACTATGGCTACACCTTC,TRBJ1-2,NA,TRBV12-3/TRBV12-4,NA
CASGSRVANTEAFF,TGTGCTAGTGGTTCCCGGGTCGCGAACACTGAAGCTTTCTTT,TRBJ1-1,NA,TRBV12-5,NA
CASSESSRGYTF,TGTGCCAGCAGTGAAAGTTCGAGGGGCTACACCTTC,TRBJ1-2,NA,TRBV6-1,NA
CASSLTDRGLYEQYF,TGTGCCAGCAGCCTAACCGACAGGGGCCTTTACGAGCAGTACTTC,TRBJ2-7,TRBD1,TRBV11-2,NA
CASSLELAGGQTDTQYF,TGCGCCAGCAGCTTGGAACTAGCGGGGGGGCAGACAGATACGCAGTATTTT,TRBJ2-3,TRBD2,TRBV5-1,NA